The subject of this entry is one TCR beta chain. The antigen is not known. The data stem from a study of shared clonotypes between healthy human individuals. About the research overall: Used for every donor were three CD4 naive, three CD4 memory, two CD8 naive and one CD8 memory plate. Notes on the study in general: A handful of donors had about 5% of their naive CD4 clonotypes in common.

Sequencing used immunoSEQ multiplex PCR; TCRdb keeps in-frame clones, though not all of them. The table records about 2.5 million clones, 85% to 95% of them present only once. CD4+ cells underwent separation, giving CD45RA+ naive and CD45RA-negative memory subsets. Germline assignment: CDR1 SGDLS and CDR2 YYNGEE. The V end was cut by 1 base, the J end by 3 bases, with 10 bases between. The CDR3 sequence is 14 residues long. Sequenced: naive CD4+ T cells from PBMCs. Sample subset: CD45RA+ positively selected. The chain links TRBV9 to TRBJ2-5; D gene unclear. This TCR was sampled from a man aged 18-30 years in good health. Some clones in this sample may be carry-over from other donors' samples. The CDR3 region is CASSVFGLEETQYF. In nucleotides, the CDR3 is TGTGCCAGCAGCGTATTCGGGTTGGAAGAGACCCAGTACTTC.